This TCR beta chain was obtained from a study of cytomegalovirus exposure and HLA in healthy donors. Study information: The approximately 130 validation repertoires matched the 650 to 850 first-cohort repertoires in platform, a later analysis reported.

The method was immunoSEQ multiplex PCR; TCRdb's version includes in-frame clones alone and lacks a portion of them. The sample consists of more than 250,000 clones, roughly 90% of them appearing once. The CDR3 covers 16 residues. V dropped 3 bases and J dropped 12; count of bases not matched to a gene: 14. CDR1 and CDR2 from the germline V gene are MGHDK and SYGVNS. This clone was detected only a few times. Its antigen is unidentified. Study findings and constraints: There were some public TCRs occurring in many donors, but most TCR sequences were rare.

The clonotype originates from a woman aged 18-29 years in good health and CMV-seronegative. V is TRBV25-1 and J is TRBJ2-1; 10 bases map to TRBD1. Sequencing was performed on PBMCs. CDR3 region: CASSEGTGEWGSGQFF. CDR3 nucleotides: TGTGCCAGCAGTGAGGGGACAGGGGAATGGGGGTCGGGGCAGTTCTTC.